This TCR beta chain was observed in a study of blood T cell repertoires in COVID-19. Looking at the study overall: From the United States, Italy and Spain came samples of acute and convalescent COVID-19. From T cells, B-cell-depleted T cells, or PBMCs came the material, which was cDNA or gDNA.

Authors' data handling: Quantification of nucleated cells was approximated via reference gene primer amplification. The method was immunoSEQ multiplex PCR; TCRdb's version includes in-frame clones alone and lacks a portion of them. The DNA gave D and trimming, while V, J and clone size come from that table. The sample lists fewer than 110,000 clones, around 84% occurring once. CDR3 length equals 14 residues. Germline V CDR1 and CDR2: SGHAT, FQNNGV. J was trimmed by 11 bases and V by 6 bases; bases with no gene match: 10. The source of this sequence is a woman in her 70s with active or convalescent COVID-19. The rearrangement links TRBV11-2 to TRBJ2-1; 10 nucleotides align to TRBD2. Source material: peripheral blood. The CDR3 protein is CASRKRETSGQQFF. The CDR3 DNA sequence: TGTGCCAGCAGAAAACGCGAGACTAGCGGGCAGCAGTTCTTC. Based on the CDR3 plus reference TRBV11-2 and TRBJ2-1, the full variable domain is EAGVAQSPRYKIIEKRQSVAFWCNPISGHATLYWYQQILGQGPKLLIQFQNNGVVDDSQLPKDRFSAERLKGVDSTLKIQPAKLEDSAVYLCASRKRETSGQQFFGPGTRLTVL.